These 2 T cell receptor beta chains were all obtained from the same sample, sequenced in a study of cytomegalovirus exposure and HLA in healthy donors. This PCR relied on a set of 60 Vbeta primers and 13 Jbeta primers. The method was immunoSEQ multiplex PCR; TCRdb's version includes in-frame clones alone and lacks a portion of them. Among about 130,000 clones listed, roughly 85% were seen once. Input material: PBMCs. These receptors were collected from a young man in good health and CMV-seropositive.

This clone was counted between two and nine times. V usage is TRBV27 and J usage is TRBJ1-2; D not certain. V was cut by 0 bases and J by 2 bases, with 4 bases left in between. Germline lookup yields CDR1 MNHEY and CDR2 SMNVEV (reference sequence). CDR3 length equals 13 residues. The CDR3 region is CASSLSQNYGYTF. For the CDR3, the DNA is TGTGCCAGCAGTTTATCCCAGAACTATGGCTACACCTTC.

V and J are TRBV2 and TRBJ1-1; possible D gene TRBD1, 6 bases. Germline values: CDR1 SNHLY, CDR2 FYNNEI. The CDR3 has 15 residues. The V end lost 6 bases, the J end lost 1 base, and 15 bases lay between the germline ends. Written as DNA, the CDR3 is TGTGCCAGCAGACACAGGGAAGGGGGGAACACTGAAGCTTTCTTT. Protein product: CASRHREGGNTEAFF.